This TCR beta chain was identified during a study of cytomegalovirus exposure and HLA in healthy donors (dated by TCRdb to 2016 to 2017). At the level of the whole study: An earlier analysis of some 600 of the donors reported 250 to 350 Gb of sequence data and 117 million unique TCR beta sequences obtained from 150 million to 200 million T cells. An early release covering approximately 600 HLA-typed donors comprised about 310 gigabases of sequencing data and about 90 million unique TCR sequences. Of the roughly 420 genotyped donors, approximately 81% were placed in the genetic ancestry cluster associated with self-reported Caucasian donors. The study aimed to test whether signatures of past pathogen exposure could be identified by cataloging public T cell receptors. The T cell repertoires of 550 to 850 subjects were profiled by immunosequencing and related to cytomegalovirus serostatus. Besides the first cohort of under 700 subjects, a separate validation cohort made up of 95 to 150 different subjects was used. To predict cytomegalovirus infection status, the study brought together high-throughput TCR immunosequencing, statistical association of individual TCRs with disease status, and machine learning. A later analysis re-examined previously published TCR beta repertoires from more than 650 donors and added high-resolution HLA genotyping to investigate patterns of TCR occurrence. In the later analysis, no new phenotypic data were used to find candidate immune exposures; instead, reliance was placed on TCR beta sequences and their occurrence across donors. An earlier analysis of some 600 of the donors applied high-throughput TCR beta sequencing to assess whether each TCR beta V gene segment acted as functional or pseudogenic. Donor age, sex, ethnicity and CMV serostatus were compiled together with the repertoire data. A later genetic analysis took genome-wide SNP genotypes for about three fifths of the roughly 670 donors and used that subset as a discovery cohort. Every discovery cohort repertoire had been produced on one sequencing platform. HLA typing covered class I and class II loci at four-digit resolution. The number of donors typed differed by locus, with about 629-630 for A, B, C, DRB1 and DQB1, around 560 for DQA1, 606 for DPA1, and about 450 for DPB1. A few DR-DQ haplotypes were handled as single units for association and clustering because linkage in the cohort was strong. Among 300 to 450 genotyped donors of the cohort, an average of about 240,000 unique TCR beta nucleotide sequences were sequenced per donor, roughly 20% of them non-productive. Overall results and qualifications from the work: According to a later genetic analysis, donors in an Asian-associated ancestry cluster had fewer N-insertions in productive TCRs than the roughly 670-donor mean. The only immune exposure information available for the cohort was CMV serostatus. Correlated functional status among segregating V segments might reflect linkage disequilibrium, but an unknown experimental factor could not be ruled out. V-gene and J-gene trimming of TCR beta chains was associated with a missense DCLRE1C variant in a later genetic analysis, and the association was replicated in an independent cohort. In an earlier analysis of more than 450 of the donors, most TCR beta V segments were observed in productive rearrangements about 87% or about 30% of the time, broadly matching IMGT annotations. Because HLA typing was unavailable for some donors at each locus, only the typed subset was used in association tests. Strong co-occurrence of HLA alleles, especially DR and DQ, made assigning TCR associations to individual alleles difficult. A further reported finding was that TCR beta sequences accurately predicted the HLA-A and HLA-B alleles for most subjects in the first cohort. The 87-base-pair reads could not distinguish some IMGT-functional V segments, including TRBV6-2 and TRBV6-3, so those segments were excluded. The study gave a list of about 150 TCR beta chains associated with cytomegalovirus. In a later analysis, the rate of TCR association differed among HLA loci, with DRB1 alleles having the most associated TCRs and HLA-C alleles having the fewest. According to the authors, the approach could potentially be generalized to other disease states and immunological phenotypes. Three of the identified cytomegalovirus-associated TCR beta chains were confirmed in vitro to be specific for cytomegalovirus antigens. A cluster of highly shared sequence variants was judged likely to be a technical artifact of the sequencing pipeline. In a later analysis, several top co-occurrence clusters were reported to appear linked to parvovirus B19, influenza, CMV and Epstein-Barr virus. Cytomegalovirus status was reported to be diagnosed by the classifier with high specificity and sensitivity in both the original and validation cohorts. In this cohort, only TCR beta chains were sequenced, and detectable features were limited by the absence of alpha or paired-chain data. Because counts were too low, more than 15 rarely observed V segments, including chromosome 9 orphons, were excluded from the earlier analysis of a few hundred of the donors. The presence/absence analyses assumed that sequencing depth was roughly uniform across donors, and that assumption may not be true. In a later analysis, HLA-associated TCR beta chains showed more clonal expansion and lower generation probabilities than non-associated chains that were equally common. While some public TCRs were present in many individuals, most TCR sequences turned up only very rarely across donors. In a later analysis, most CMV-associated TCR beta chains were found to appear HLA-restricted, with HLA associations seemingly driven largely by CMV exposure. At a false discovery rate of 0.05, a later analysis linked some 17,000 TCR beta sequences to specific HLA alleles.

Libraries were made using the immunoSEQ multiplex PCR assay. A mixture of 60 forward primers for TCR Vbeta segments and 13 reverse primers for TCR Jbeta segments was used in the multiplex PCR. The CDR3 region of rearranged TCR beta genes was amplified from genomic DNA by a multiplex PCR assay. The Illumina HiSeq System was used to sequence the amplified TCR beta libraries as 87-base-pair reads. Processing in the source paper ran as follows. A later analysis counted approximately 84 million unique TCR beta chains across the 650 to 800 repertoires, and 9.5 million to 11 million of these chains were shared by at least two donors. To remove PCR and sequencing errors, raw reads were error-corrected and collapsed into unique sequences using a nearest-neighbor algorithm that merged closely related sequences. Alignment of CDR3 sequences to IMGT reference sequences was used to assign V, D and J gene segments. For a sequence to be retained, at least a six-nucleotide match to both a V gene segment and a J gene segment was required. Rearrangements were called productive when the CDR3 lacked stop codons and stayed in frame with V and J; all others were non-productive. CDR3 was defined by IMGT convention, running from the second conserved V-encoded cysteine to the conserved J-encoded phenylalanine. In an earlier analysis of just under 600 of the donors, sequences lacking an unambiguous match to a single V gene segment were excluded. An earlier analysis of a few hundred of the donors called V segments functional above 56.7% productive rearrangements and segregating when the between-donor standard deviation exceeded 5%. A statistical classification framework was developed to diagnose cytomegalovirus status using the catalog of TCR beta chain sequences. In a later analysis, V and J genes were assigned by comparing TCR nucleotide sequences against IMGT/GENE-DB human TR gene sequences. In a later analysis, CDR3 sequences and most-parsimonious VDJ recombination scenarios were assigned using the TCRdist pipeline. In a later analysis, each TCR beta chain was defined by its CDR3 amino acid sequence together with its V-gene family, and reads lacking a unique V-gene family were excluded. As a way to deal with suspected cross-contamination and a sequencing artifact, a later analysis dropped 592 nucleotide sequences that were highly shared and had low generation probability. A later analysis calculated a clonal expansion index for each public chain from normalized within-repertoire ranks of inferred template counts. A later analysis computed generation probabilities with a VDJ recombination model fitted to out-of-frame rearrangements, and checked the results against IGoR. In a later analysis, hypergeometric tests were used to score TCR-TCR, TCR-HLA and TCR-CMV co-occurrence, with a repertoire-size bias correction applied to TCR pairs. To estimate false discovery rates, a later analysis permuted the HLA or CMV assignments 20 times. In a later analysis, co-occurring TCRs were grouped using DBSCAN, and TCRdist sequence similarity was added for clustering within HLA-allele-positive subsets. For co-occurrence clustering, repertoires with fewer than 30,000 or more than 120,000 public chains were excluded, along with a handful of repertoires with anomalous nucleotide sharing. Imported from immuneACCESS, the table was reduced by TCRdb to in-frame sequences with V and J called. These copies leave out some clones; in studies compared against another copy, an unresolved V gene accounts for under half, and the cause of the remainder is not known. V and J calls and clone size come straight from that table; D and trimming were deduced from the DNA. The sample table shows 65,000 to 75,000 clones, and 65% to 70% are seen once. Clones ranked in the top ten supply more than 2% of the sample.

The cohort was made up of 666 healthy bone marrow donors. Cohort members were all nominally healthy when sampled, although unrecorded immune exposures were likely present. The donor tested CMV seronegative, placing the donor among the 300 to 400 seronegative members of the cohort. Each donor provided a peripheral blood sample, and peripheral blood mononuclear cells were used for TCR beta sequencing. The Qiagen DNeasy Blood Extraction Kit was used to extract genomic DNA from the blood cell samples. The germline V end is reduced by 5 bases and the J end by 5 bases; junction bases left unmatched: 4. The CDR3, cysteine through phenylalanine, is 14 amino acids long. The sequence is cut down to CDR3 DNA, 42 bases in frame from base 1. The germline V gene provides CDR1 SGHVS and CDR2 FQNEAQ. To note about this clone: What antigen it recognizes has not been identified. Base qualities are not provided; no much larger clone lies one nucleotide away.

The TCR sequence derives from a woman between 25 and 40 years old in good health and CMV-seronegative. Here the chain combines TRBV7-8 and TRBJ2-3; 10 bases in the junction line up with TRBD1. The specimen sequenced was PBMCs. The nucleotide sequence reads TGTGCCAGCAGCCCCCGGGACAGGGGAGATACGCAGTATTTT. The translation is CASSPRDRGDTQYF.